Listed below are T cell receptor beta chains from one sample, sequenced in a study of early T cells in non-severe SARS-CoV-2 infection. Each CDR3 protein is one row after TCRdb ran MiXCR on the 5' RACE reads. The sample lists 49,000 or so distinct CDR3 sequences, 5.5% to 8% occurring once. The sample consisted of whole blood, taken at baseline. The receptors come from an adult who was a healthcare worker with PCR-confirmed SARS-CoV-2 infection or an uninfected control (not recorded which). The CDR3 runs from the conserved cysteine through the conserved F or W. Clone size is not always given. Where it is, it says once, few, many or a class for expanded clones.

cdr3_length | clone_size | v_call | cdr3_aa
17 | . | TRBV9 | CASSGVPDPTNTGELFF
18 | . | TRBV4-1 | CASSQDHLSGLSTDTQYF
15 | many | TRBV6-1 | CASSERPNRDTEAFF
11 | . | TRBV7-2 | CASSLVAEQYF
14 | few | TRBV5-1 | CASSLGDDTDTQYF
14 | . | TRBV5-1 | CASSLDLAAYEQYF
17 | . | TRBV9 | CASSVGATGTGSEKLFF
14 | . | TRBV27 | CASIEGGDTDTQYF
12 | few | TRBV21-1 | CASRKQVPTLFF
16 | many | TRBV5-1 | CASSLGPAITNEKLFF
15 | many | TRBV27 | CASSLNGDRGDEQYF
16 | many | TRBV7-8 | CASSYRAATGTDTQYF
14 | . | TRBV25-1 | CATGTGGPTYEQYF
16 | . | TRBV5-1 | CASSLWASSINTEAFF
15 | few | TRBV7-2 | CASSPDRGKTDTQYF
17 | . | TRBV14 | CASSPMNRASGADEQFF
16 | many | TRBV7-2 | CASSLQGALTSYEQYF
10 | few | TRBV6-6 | CASRDNEQFF
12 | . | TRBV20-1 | CSARAGNQPQHF
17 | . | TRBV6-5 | CASSYSLGGSGSYEQYF
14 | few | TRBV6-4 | CASSAASGANVLTF
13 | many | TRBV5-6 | CASSLQGDYGYTF
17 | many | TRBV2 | CASSELTGGPNTGELFF
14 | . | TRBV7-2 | CASSWDVMNTEAFF
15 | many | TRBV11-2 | CASSLTAGWAGELFF
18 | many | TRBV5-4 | CASSSDNRPTGFRETQYF
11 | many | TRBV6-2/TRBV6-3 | CASSSGDTQYF
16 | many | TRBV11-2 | CASSLVLDRGRVEQFF
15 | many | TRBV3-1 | CASSPGGGGADTQYF
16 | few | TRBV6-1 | CASSEAFANSGNTIYF
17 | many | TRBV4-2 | CASSGERGGEDDETQYF
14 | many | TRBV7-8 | CASSPAGIGTEAFF
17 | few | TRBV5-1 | CASSLGGQRGVNTEAFF
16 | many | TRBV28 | CASSRRTGVEVDTQYF
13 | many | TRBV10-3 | CAISRQANYGYTF